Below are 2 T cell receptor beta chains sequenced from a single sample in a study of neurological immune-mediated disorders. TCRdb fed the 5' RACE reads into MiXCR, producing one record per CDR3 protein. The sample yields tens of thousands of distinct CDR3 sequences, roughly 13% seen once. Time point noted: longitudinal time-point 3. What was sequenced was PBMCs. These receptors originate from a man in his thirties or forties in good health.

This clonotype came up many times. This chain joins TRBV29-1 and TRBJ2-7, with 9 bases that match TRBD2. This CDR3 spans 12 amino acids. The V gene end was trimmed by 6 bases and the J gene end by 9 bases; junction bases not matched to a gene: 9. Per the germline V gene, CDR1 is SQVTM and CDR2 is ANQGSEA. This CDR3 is CSVAASGKLQYF. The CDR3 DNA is TGCAGCGTGGCCGCTAGCGGGAAATTGCAGTACTTC.

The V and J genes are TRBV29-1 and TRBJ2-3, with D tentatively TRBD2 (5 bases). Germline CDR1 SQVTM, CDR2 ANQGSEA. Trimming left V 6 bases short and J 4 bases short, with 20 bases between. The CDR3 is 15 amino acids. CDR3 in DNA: TGCAGCGTCTTGGGAAACATCGCGAGGGCAGATACGCAGTATTTT. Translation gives CSVLGNIARADTQYF.